This T cell receptor beta chain was sequenced in a study of shared T cell receptors in the human thymus. Using immunoSEQ multiplex PCR, the repertoire was profiled, and TCRdb retains in-frame clones only, with some absent. The sample carries some 660,000 clones, 87% recorded once. CDR1 is LNHDA and CDR2 is SQIVND in the germline V gene (reference sequence). The CDR3 consists of 15 residues. The V end lost 7 bases, the J end lost 5 bases, and 20 bases lay between the germline ends. This clone has more than one count but fewer than ten. These data were likewise used in another study, on human thymus T cells. That work adds: Finnish infants who were healthy and having corrective surgery for congenital heart defects made up the donors. Resected material from corrective heart surgery provided the thymus tissue analysed. Repertoires sampled from thymus and blood appeared biased in V and J gene usage. Thymic TCR repertoires of unrelated people reportedly overlapped highly.

The sequence was obtained from a boy under two years old with a congenital heart defect. Sequencing was carried out using thymocytes. V is TRBV19 and J is TRBJ1-1; D is perhaps TRBD1 (6 bases). DNA for the CDR3: TGTGCCAGTACCCTGAGGGGGAAAGTAAGGACTGAAGCTTTCTTT. Its translation is CASTLRGKVRTEAFF.